One sample yielded the 24 T cell receptor beta chains listed below, sequenced in a study of blood T cell repertoires in COVID-19. Libraries were prepared by immunoSEQ multiplex PCR; TCRdb keeps only in-frame clonotypes and omits some of them. The sample yields about 71,000 clones, roughly 85% seen once. The specimen sequenced was peripheral blood. These receptors all stem from a man aged 30 to 39 with acute or convalescent COVID-19.

The chain carries TRBV7-2 and TRBJ2-1; D is perhaps TRBD1 (5 bases). Per the germline V gene, CDR1 is SGHTA and CDR2 is FQGNSA. V was pared by 0 bases and J by 7 bases, with 19 bases between. The CDR3 is 17 residues long. CDR3 DNA: TGTGCCAGCAGCTTAGCTGGACAAGAACCACCCCCGAATGAGCAGTTCTTC. Translated: CASSLAGQEPPPNEQFF.

This rearrangement joins TRBV15 to TRBJ1-5; unclear D gene. Per the germline V gene, CDR1 is LNHNV and CDR2 is YYDKDF (reference sequence). There are 12 residues in the CDR3. V was trimmed by 0 bases and J by 7 bases, leaving 4 bases between them. The CDR3 region has the DNA TGTGCCACCAGCAGAGATCAACAGCCCCAGCATTTT. It encodes CATSRDQQPQHF.

V usage is TRBV5-4 and J usage is TRBJ2-5, with 8 nucleotides matching TRBD2. Germline V gene sequence: CDR1 SGHNT, CDR2 YYREEE (reference sequence). The CDR3 has 14 amino acids. The trim removed 4 bases at V and 5 bases at J, leaving 7 bases unmatched. The CDR3 DNA follows: TGTGCCAGCAGCCCCAGATCGGGGGGGGAGACCCAGTACTTC. This gives the protein CASSPRSGGETQYF.

V and J are TRBV2 and TRBJ1-6, with 7 positions matching TRBD1. The germline gives CDR1 SNHLY, CDR2 FYNNEI. The trim removed 3 bases at V and 10 bases at J, leaving 3 bases unmatched. The CDR3 has 13 amino acids. The CDR3 nucleotides are TGTGCCAGCAGTGAGGGACAGCCATCACCCCTCCACTTT. Translation: CASSEGQPSPLHF.

The chain recombines TRBV19 with TRBJ2-1, with D hard to call. V was clipped by 7 bases and J by 0 bases, with 19 bases between them. The CDR3 has 17 residues. In germline, CDR1 is LNHDA, CDR2 SQIVND (reference sequence). CDR3 sequence: CASTSVGSRSSYNEQFF. CDR3 nucleotide sequence: TGTGCCAGTACCTCCGTCGGTAGCCGAAGCTCCTACAATGAGCAGTTCTTC.

The chain carries TRBV6-6 and TRBJ1-3; weak D call: TRBD1 (5 bases). Germline V gene sequence: CDR1 MNHNY, CDR2 SVGAGI (reference sequence). Trimming pared 5 bases from V and 4 bases from J, leaving 9 bases between. The CDR3 extends over 13 amino acids. The CDR3: CASSRAGGNTIYF. The CDR3 DNA reads as TGTGCCAGCAGTCGAGCAGGGGGAAACACCATATATTTT.

This clone showed up just a few times. This sequence joins TRBV2 and TRBJ1-2, with D possibly being TRBD1 (6 bases). V lost 2 bases and J lost 8, with 12 bases in between. Germline CDR1 is SNHLY and CDR2 is FYNNEI. The CDR3 runs to 13 residues. The CDR3 sequence: CASSETGFGGYTF. Written as DNA, the CDR3 is TGTGCCAGCAGTGAAACAGGGTTCGGCGGCTACACCTTC.

This clone was seen a few times. The chain is built from TRBV2 and TRBJ2-5; 7 nucleotides line up with TRBD1. Germline-derived CDR1 and CDR2 are SNHLY and FYNNEI. V lost 5 bases, J lost 3 bases, and 3 bases stayed unmatched. CDR3 length: 13 amino acids. The CDR3, as DNA: TGTGCCAGCAGTCGAGGACAGGAAGAGACCCAGTACTTC. Residues: CASSRGQEETQYF.

This clone has just a few counts. The V and J genes are TRBV6-5 and TRBJ2-7, with D unresolved. CDR1 is MNHEY, CDR2 SVGAGI, per germline. The CDR3 spans 13 residues. Between the trimmed V and J ends, which lost 1 base and 0 bases, there was a span of 4 bases. The CDR3 bases are TGTGCCAGCAGTTACTACAGCTCCTACGAGCAGTACTTC. It specifies CASSYYSSYEQYF.

The gene calls are TRBV18 and TRBJ1-2, with 9 bases fitting TRBD1. Germline V lookup: CDR1 KGHSH, CDR2 LQKENI. The V and J ends lost 2 bases and 2 bases, in that order; junction bases with no gene match: 3. CDR3 length: 15 residues. The CDR3 DNA is TGTGCCAGCTCACCAGCCGGGACAGGGAACTATGGCTACACCTTC. Its protein is CASSPAGTGNYGYTF.

The chain links TRBV18 to TRBJ2-1, with 8 bases identical to TRBD1. CDR1 and CDR2 (germline): KGHSH, LQKENI. V lost 2 bases, J lost 9 bases, and 21 bases stayed unmatched. The CDR3 is 19 residues long. CDR3 sequence: CASSPYGPGGLRGLAEQFF. CDR3 DNA sequence: TGTGCCAGCTCACCATATGGGCCAGGGGGCCTGAGAGGGCTAGCTGAGCAGTTCTTC.

In this sample, this clone turned up a few times. CDR3 nucleotides: TGTGCCAGCTCACCACGGCAGGGGGACAGGGCGAGTCTCTATGGCTACACCTTC. It codes for CASSPRQGDRASLYGYTF. This sequence joins TRBV18 and TRBJ1-2; TRBD1 aligns across 9 bases. Trimming removed 1 base from V and 4 bases from J; junction bases left unmatched: 13. Germline V gene data show CDR1 as KGHSH and CDR2 as LQKENI. This CDR3 is built from 18 residues.

The chain links TRBV7-2 to TRBJ1-5; no reliable D call. This CDR3 is built from 13 residues. Trimming removed 2 bases at V and 4 bases at J, with 6 bases between. CDR1 is SGHTA and CDR2 is FQGNSA in the germline V gene. The chain's CDR3 is CASSLQDNQPQHF. DNA for the CDR3: TGTGCCAGCAGCTTACAGGATAATCAGCCCCAGCATTTT.

The chain carries TRBV5-4 and TRBJ1-3; possible D gene TRBD1, 6 bases. CDR3 size: 14 residues. Germline V gives CDR1 SGHNT, CDR2 YYREEE (reference sequence). Trimming cost V 4 bases and J 2 bases, with 10 bases left between them. CDR3 in DNA: TGTGCCAGCAGCCGGGAGGGGGCTGGAAACACCATATATTTT. Amino acids: CASSREGAGNTIYF.

J is TRBJ2-6 and V is TRBV24-1; 7 nucleotides align to TRBD1. Germline lookup yields CDR1 KGHDR and CDR2 SFDVKD. The V and J ends lost 6 bases and 0 bases, in that order; junction bases with no gene match: 22. This CDR3 is built from 22 residues. The CDR3 DNA is TGTGCCACCAGTCCTAGCCCGGGACAGAGGGCTGAGGCGCCCTCTGGGGCCAACGTCCTGACTTTC. The encoded protein is CATSPSPGQRAEAPSGANVLTF.

This clone appeared once. The chain employs TRBV5-5 and TRBJ2-1, with TRBD2 matching over 11 bases. The length of the CDR3 is 16 residues. The trim removed 2 bases at V and 6 bases at J, leaving 7 bases unmatched. From germline, CDR1 is SGHKS and CDR2 YYEKEE (reference sequence). CDR3 region: CASSFQTSGASNEQFF. The CDR3 DNA reads TGTGCCAGCAGCTTTCAGACTAGCGGGGCTAGCAATGAGCAGTTCTTC.

V is TRBV30 and J is TRBJ1-4; TRBD1 agrees at 8 bases. Losses at the gene ends were 0 bases for V and 3 bases for J; bases not matched to a gene: 3. Germline lookup yields CDR1 GTSNPN and CDR2 SVGIG (reference sequence). CDR3 length: 15 residues. In DNA form, the CDR3 reads TGTGCCTGGAGTGTCACAGGGGGGGCTAATGAAAAACTGTTTTTT. This sequence encodes CAWSVTGGANEKLFF.

This clone was seen just once. The DNA of the CDR3 is TGTGCCAGCAGATCGCGGGCAGGTGTGGTGACAGATACGCAGTATTTT. It translates to CASRSRAGVVTDTQYF. The chain couples TRBV2 to TRBJ2-3; D is perhaps TRBD2 (5 bases). The V gene lost 6 bases and the J gene lost 3 bases, with 19 bases spanning the gap. Germline CDR1 is SNHLY and CDR2 is FYNNEI. This CDR3 contains 16 residues.

The sample holds one count of this clone. The chain recombines TRBV19 with TRBJ2-1; 10 bases match TRBD2. There are 16 residues in the CDR3. CDR1 and CDR2 (germline): LNHDA, SQIVND (reference sequence). V dropped 7 bases and J dropped 7; count of bases not matched to a gene: 13. CDR3 protein: CASKDSGGPRRNEQFF. CDR3 bases: TGTGCCAGTAAGGATAGCGGGGGGCCCCGGAGGAATGAGCAGTTCTTC.

The chain recombines TRBV18 with TRBJ2-5; 7 bases map to TRBD1. The ends lost 4 bases at V and 4 bases at J; junction bases unmatched: 6. Per germline, CDR1 KGHSH and CDR2 LQKENI. The CDR3 has 14 residues. CDR3 sequence: CASSQGWDRETQYF. The DNA of the CDR3 is TGTGCCAGCTCACAGGGCTGGGACAGAGAGACCCAGTACTTC.

The chain recombines TRBV5-8 with TRBJ1-1; TRBD1 might be the D (6 bases). V lost 2 bases and J 7 bases, leaving 12 bases between the germline ends. The length of the CDR3 is 13 residues. CDR1 SGHTS and CDR2 YDEGEE come from the germline V gene. For the CDR3, the DNA is TGTGCCAGCAGCTTAATCGGACAGTTTGAAGCTTTCTTT. Its translation: CASSLIGQFEAFF.

V gene TRBV18 combines with J gene TRBJ1-4; D call uncertain. The length of the CDR3 is 14 residues. V was clipped by 3 bases and J by 5 bases, with 10 bases between them. Germline CDR1 is KGHSH and CDR2 is LQKENI. In DNA form, the CDR3 reads TGTGCCAGCTCACCTAACAGATCCAATGAAAAACTGTTTTTT. Translation: CASSPNRSNEKLFF.

The rearrangement uses TRBV6-6 and TRBJ2-1; D is perhaps TRBD1 (5 bases). CDR1 is MNHNY, CDR2 SVGAGI, per germline (reference sequence). CDR3 length: 11 residues. Trimming stripped 10 bases from V and 8 bases from J, with 12 bases between. The CDR3: CATGLQDEQFF. CDR3 coding DNA: TGTGCCACAGGGTTACAGGATGAGCAGTTCTTC.

The CDR3 DNA sequence: TGCGCCAGCAGCCAAGATCTACGTCAGCCCCAGCATTTT. Encoded protein: CASSQDLRQPQHF. The chain has TRBV4-3 and TRBJ1-5; the D is unclear. Germline V CDR1 and CDR2: LGHNA, YSLEER. The ends were cut back, 0 bases at V and 6 bases at J, with 6 bases in the middle. The CDR3 length is 13 residues.